This passage covers 11 T cell receptor beta chains from one sample sequenced in a study of control samples from healthy donors and cancer patients. The data were produced by immunoSEQ multiplex PCR, yet TCRdb's version contains in-frame clones alone and is incomplete. Listed are under 200,000 clones; 2.2% falls within the top ten. Material: blood. Receptors originate from a woman aged 25 to 39 in good health.

The chain recombines TRBV9 with TRBJ2-5; 7 nucleotides line up with TRBD2. The V and J ends lost 0 bases and 1 base, in that order; junction bases with no gene match: 12. Germline CDR1 and CDR2: SGDLS and YYNGEE. The CDR3 has 18 residues. The CDR3 protein is CASSVVGTGGGGQETQYF. DNA of the CDR3: TGTGCCAGCAGCGTAGTCGGAACGGGCGGGGGAGGCCAAGAGACCCAGTACTTC.

CDR3: CASSGDREVQYF. The CDR3 DNA sequence: TGTGCCAGCAGTGGGGACAGGGAGGTGCAGTACTTC. The chain combines TRBV12-3 or TRBV12-4 with TRBJ2-7; 9 bases are shared with TRBD1. Losses at the gene ends were 5 bases for V and 9 bases for J; bases not matched to a gene: 5. The CDR3 is made up of 12 amino acids.

The V gene is TRBV10-3, the J gene TRBJ1-6; D is perhaps TRBD1 (6 bases). Germline V lookup: CDR1 ENHRY, CDR2 SYGVKD. This CDR3 has 18 residues. Trimming pared 8 bases from V and 5 bases from J, leaving 25 bases between. The CDR3 protein is CAIGLWVSLQGNNSPLHF. The CDR3 DNA is TGTGCCATCGGACTTTGGGTTTCCCTGCAGGGGAATAATTCACCCCTCCACTTT.

The chain employs TRBV28 and TRBJ1-1; no definite D call. This CDR3 is 13 amino acids long. Germline values: CDR1 MDHEN, CDR2 SYDVKM. V was clipped by 6 bases and J by 8 bases, with 16 bases between them. CDR3 region: CASRDDLRAEAFF. The CDR3 bases are TGTGCCAGCAGGGACGACTTGCGGGCCGAAGCTTTCTTT.

The chain couples TRBV5-1 to TRBJ1-1; D gene unclear. This CDR3 is built from 11 residues. V gave up 0 bases and J gave up 3 bases, with 0 bases separating them. CDR1 is SGHRS and CDR2 is YFSETQ in the germline V gene. The CDR3 here is CASSLDTEAFF. Written as DNA, the CDR3 is TGCGCCAGCAGCTTGGACACTGAAGCTTTCTTT.

V gene TRBV5-6 combines with J gene TRBJ2-1, with 12 positions matching TRBD2. With V trimmed by 0 bases and J by 0 bases, 7 bases remained unmatched. The germline CDR1 and CDR2 sequences are SGHDT and YYEEEE. The CDR3 runs 19 residues. The CDR3: CASSLDPTSGGPSYNEQFF. Written as DNA, the CDR3 is TGTGCCAGCAGCTTGGACCCGACTAGCGGGGGCCCCTCCTACAATGAGCAGTTCTTC.

The chain links TRBV21-1 to TRBJ1-1; the table's D gene call, TRBD1, was not cross checked with the DNA. TRBV21-1 is designated a pseudogene. This CDR3 is 14 amino acids long. CDR3 loop: CASSKATANTEAFF. DNA of the CDR3: TGTGCCAGCAGCAAAGCGACAGCTAACACTGAAGCTTTCTTT.

V usage is TRBV19 and J usage is TRBJ2-7; 12 nucleotides agree with TRBD2. Trimming cost V 9 bases and J 2 bases; bases outside gene matches: 2. Germline lookup yields CDR1 LNHDA and CDR2 SQIVND (reference sequence). The CDR3 extends over 13 amino acids. The CDR3 sequence is CASGLAGPYEQYF. The CDR3 coding sequence is TGTGCCAGCGGACTAGCGGGGCCCTACGAGCAGTACTTC.

The rearrangement joins TRBV4-3 to TRBJ2-7; no definite D call. Trimming removed 2 bases from V and 2 bases from J, with 13 bases in between. This CDR3 contains 15 residues. Looked up from germline, CDR1 is LGHNA and CDR2 is YSLEER. The CDR3 region has the DNA TGCGCCAGCAGCCAAAGGGTAGAAGGGCCCTACGAGCAGTACTTC. Translating gives CASSQRVEGPYEQYF.

The V and J genes are TRBV12-3 or TRBV12-4 and TRBJ1-1; D is perhaps TRBD1 (5 bases). CDR3 length: 13 residues. Trimming removed 4 bases from V and 2 bases from J, with 8 bases in between. CDR3 nucleotide sequence: TGTGCCAGCAGTTCCAGGACAAACACTGAAGCTTTCTTT. It translates to CASSSRTNTEAFF.

The chain couples TRBV6-1 to TRBJ1-6; 8 nucleotides agree with TRBD1. J gave up 9 bases and V 2 bases, and 6 bases lay outside the gene matches. CDR1 MNHNS and CDR2 SASEGT come from the germline V gene. The CDR3 is 15 residues long. DNA of the CDR3: TGTGCCAGCAGTGAACGAGGACAGGGAGGTTCACCCCTCCACTTT. It translates to CASSERGQGGSPLHF.